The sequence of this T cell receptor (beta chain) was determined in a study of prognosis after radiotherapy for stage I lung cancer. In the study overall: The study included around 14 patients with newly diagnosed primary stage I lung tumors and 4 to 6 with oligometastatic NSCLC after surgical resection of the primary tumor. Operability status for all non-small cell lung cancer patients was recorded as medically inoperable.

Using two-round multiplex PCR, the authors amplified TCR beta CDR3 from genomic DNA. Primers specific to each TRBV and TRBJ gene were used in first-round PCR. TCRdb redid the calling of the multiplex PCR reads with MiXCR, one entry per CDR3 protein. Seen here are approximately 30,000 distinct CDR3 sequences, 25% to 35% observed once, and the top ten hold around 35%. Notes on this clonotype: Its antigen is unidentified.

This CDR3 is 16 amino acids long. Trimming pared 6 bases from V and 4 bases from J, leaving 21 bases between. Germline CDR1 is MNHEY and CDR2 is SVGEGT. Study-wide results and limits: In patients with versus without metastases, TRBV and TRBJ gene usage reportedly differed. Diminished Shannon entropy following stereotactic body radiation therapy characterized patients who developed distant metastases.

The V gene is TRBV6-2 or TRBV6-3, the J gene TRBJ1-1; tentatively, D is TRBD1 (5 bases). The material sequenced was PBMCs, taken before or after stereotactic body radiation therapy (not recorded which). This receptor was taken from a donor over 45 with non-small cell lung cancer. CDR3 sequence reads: CASRGADPFMSTEAFF. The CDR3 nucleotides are TGTGCCAGCAGAGGGGCAGACCCTTTTATGAGCACTGAAGCTTTCTTT.